This TCR beta chain was obtained from a study of neurological immune-mediated disorders. General study findings and limits: Falling below healthy controls, multiple sclerosis showed the least TCR clonal expansion, while HTLV-1-associated myelopathy showed the most. Sharing of CDR3 amino acid sequences among expanded clones across subjects was absent, suggesting private repertoires in all groups.

V lost 0 bases and J lost 3, with 13 bases in between. CDR3 size: 16 residues. Germline loops: CDR1 SGHRS, CDR2 YFSETQ. The time point is: longitudinal time-point 1 (baseline). The cDNA was produced through 5'RACE with 10-nucleotide random UMIs. TCRdb processed the 5' RACE reads anew with MiXCR; each CDR3 protein has one entry. The sample yields some 49,000 distinct CDR3 sequences, 8% to 10% seen once. This clonotype was seen ten or more times. Its specificity is not known. Sample: PBMCs. The clonotype originates from a woman in her thirties or forties in good health. The chain has TRBV5-1 and TRBJ1-5; tentatively, D is TRBD1 (6 bases). CDR3 sequence: CASSLDPGALNQPQHF. Here the CDR3 DNA reads TGCGCCAGCAGCTTGGACCCGGGGGCGCTCAATCAGCCCCAGCATTTT.